Following are 15 T cell receptor beta chains from one sample sequenced in a study of blood T cell repertoires in COVID-19. Sequencing used immunoSEQ multiplex PCR; TCRdb keeps in-frame clones, though not all of them. The sample contains approximately 290,000 clones, 85% to 90% of which appear only once. The sample consisted of peripheral blood. The receptors here all came from a woman aged 25-40 years with COVID-19, enrolled during active disease.

CDR3 sequence: CASSTTGSSPLHF. CDR3 nucleotides: TGTGCCAGCAGCACGACAGGATCGTCACCCCTCCACTTT. The gene calls are TRBV7-2 and TRBJ1-6, with D possibly matching TRBD1 (6 bases). Germline CDR1 SGHTA, CDR2 FQGNSA. Between the trimmed V and J ends, which lost 5 bases and 10 bases, there was a span of 12 bases. The CDR3 spans 13 residues.

This chain connects TRBV7-9 to TRBJ1-1; the D gene is possibly TRBD1 (5 bases). CDR3 size: 13 residues. Germline-derived CDR1 and CDR2 are SEHNR and FQNEAQ (reference sequence). V lost 7 bases to trimming and J lost 0 bases, with 9 bases between them. This CDR3 is CASMGQMNTEAFF. The CDR3 DNA sequence: TGTGCCAGCATGGGGCAGATGAACACTGAAGCTTTCTTT.

The chain links TRBV28 to TRBJ1-1; D possibly corresponds to TRBD1 (5 bases). Germline V gene data show CDR1 as MDHEN and CDR2 as SYDVKM. The CDR3 runs to 15 residues. The V end was cut by 7 bases, the J end by 5 bases, with 20 bases between. CDR3 loop: CASTNLGVRATEAFF. In nucleotides, the CDR3 is TGTGCCAGCACAAACCTAGGGGTTAGGGCGACTGAAGCTTTCTTT.

The CDR3 sequence is CASSGEQGNTEAFF. As DNA, the CDR3 is TGTGCCAGCTCGGGTGAACAGGGAAACACTGAAGCTTTCTTT. The chain links TRBV18 to TRBJ1-1, with a possible D match to TRBD1 (6 bases). V was shortened by 6 bases and J by 2 bases, with 13 bases between the two germline ends. CDR3 size: 14 residues. CDR1 and CDR2 (germline): KGHSH, LQKENI.

The CDR3 reads CASSLSAGGQETQYF. CDR3 nucleotide sequence: TGTGCCAGCAGCTTGTCTGCGGGGGGGCAAGAGACCCAGTACTTC. The V and J genes are TRBV5-4 and TRBJ2-5; 9 bases agree with TRBD2. J was trimmed by 2 bases and V by 1 base; bases with no gene match: 3. Per the germline V gene, CDR1 is SGHNT and CDR2 is YYREEE (reference sequence). This CDR3 contains 15 residues.

The chain uses TRBV4-1 and TRBJ2-7; D unclear. The CDR3 is made up of 13 amino acids. V dropped 3 bases and J dropped 0 bases, with 6 bases sitting between them. Germline CDR1 and CDR2: MGHRA and YSYEKL. The CDR3 nucleotides read TGCGCCAGCAGCCACGCGAGCTCCTACGAGCAGTACTTC. Its translation is CASSHASSYEQYF.

The chain joins TRBV2 to TRBJ2-3; 7 bases match TRBD2. V was pared by 8 bases and J by 0 bases, with 5 bases of the junction left unmatched. This CDR3 contains 14 residues. Germline CDR1 SNHLY, CDR2 FYNNEI. The CDR3 DNA reads TGTGCCAGCTACGAGCGGGGAAGCACAGATACGCAGTATTTT. Amino acid sequence: CASYERGSTDTQYF.

The V and J genes are TRBV3-1 (or the pseudogene TRBV3-2) and TRBJ1-5; 7 bases match TRBD1. V was clipped by 4 bases and J by 6 bases; unmatched bases: 15. CDR3 size: 17 residues. Per the germline V gene, CDR1 is LGHDT and CDR2 is YNNKEL (reference sequence). CDR3 sequence: CASSLPTGDRERQPQHF. The CDR3 DNA sequence: TGTGCCAGCAGCCTACCTACGGGTGACAGGGAACGTCAGCCCCAGCATTTT.

The chain is built from TRBV30 and TRBJ1-1; D gene ambiguous. The CDR3 runs 12 residues. Per germline, CDR1 GTSNPN and CDR2 SVGIG (reference sequence). V was trimmed by 4 bases and J by 3 bases, leaving 9 bases between them. The DNA for the CDR3 is TGTGCCTGGAACGAGGAGGACACTGAAGCTTTCTTT. As protein: CAWNEEDTEAFF.

This clone was found a few times. The gene calls are TRBV13 and TRBJ1-5; no firm D call. V was cut by 5 bases and J by 6 bases, with 14 bases left in between. This CDR3 is built from 14 residues. Germline V gene lookup returns CDR1 PRHDT and CDR2 FYEKMQ (reference sequence). The CDR3 spells CASSIRRGGQPQHF. The CDR3 nucleotides are TGTGCCAGCAGCATACGGCGCGGAGGTCAGCCCCAGCATTTT.

V and J are TRBV21-1 and TRBJ1-5; no DNA check was done on the table's D call, TRBD1. TRBV21-1 is assigned pseudogene status. The CDR3 length is 13 residues. CDR3: CASSARGLRAQHF. CDR3 DNA: TGTGCCAGCAGCGCCAGGGGGCTGAGGGCCCAGCATTTT.

This clone came up a few times. The chain carries TRBV19 and TRBJ1-1, with 8 bases fitting TRBD1. V dropped 1 base and J dropped 2; count of bases not matched to a gene: 6. CDR1 is LNHDA and CDR2 is SQIVND in the germline V gene (reference sequence). This CDR3 spans 16 amino acids. The CDR3 region is CASSIAYRGVNTEAFF. The CDR3 DNA is TGTGCCAGTAGTATAGCCTACAGGGGGGTTAACACTGAAGCTTTCTTT.

The count of this clone is one. The chain employs TRBV11-2 and TRBJ2-7; no clear D. The CDR3 contains 14 residues. Deletions cut 2 bases from V and 2 bases from J, with 10 bases between. Germline V gene data show CDR1 as SGHAT and CDR2 as FQNNGV. The CDR3 DNA reads as TGTGCCAGCAGCTTAAGAGTCCGAACCTACGAGCAGTACTTC. Residues: CASSLRVRTYEQYF.

As concerns this clone: Distinct nucleotide sequences in the sample also encode this CDR3. V is TRBV18 and J is TRBJ1-4; the D gene is possibly TRBD1 (5 bases). This CDR3 region has 15 residues. V lost 3 bases, J lost 0 bases, and 8 bases lay in between. Germline values: CDR1 KGHSH, CDR2 LQKENI. The CDR3 region is CASSPQGTTNEKLFF. The DNA for the CDR3 is TGTGCCAGCTCACCCCAGGGTACAACTAATGAAAAACTGTTTTTT. The full variable domain, its missing parts supplied by reference TRBV18 and TRBJ1-4, is NAGVMQNPRHLVRRRGQEARLRCSPMKGHSHVYWYRQLPEEGLKFMVYLQKENIIDESGMPKERFSAEFPKEGPSILRIQQVVRGDSAAYFCASSPQGTTNEKLFFGSGTQLSVL.

The rearrangement uses TRBV2 and TRBJ1-4; TRBD1 might be the D (5 bases). Germline V CDR1 and CDR2: SNHLY, FYNNEI. V gave up 6 bases and J gave up 6 bases, with 17 bases separating them. This CDR3 spans 15 amino acids. CDR3 region: CASRGGRGADEKLFF. The CDR3 nucleotides are TGTGCCAGCAGGGGGGGACGGGGAGCGGATGAAAAACTGTTTTTT.